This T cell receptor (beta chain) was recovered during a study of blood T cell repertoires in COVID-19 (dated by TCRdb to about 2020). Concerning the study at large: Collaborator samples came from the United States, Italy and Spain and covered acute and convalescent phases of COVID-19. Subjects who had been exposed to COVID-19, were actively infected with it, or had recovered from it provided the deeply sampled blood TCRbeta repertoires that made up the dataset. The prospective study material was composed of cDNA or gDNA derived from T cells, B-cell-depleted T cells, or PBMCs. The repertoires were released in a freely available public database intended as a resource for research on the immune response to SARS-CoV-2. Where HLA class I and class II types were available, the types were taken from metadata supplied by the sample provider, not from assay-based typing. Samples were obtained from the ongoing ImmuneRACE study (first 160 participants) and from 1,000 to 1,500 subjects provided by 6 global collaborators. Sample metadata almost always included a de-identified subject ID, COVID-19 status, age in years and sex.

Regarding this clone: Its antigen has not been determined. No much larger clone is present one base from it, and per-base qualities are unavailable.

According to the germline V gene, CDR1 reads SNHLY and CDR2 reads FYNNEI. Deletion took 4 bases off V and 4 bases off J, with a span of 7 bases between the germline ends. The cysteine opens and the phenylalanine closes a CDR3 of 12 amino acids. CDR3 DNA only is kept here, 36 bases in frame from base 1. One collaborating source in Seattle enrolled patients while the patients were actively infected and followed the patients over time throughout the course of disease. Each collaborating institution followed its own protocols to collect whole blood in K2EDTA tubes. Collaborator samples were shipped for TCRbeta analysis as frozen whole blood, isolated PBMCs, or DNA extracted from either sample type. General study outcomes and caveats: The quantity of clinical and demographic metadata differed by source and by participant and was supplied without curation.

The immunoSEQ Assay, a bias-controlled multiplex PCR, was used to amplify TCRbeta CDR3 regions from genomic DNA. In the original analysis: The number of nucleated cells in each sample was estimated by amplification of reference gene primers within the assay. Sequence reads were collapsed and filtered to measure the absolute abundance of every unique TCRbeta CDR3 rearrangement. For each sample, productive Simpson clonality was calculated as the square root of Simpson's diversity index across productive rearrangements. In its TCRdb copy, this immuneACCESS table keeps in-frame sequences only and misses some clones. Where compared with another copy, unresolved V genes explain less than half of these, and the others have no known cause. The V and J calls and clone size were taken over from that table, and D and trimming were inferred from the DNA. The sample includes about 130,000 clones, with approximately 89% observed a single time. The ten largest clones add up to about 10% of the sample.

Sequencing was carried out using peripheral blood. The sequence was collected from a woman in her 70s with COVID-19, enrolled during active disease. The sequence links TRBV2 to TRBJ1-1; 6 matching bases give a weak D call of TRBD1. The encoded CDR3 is CASSGGGTEAFF. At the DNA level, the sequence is TGTGCCAGCAGTGGAGGGGGCACTGAAGCTTTCTTT.